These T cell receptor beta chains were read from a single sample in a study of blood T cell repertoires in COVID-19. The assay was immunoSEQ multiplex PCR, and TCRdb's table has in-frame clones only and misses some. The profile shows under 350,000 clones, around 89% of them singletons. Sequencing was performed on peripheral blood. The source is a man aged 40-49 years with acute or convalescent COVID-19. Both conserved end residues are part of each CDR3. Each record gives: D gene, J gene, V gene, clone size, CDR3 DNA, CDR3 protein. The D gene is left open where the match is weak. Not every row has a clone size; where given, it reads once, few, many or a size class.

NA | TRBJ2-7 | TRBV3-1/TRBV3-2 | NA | TGTGCCAGCAGCCAGAGGGGGTCCTACGAGCAGTACTTC | CASSQRGSYEQYF
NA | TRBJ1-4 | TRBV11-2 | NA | TGTGCCAGCAGCTTATCCGGGTGGGAAAAACTGTTTTTT | CASSLSGWEKLFF
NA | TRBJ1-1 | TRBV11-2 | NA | TGTGCCAGCAGCTTAGTGCAGTTGTCTTTCTTT | CASSLVQLSFF
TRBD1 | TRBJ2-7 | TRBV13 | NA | TGTGCCAGCTCCCCCACACCGGGACAGCGATACGAGCAGTACTTC | CASSPTPGQRYEQYF
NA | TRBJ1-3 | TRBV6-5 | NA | TGTGCCAGCAGTCTCCTGAGGGGGACCGGAAACACCATATATTTT | CASSLLRGTGNTIYF
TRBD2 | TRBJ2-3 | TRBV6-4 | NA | TGTGCCAGCAGTGTCGGGGCGGGGGGGCCTTCAGATACGCAGTATTTT | CASSVGAGGPSDTQYF
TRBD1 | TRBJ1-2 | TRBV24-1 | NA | TGTGCCACCAGTGATTCACGGACAGGGGGCTCTTATAACTATGGCTACACCTTC | CATSDSRTGGSYNYGYTF
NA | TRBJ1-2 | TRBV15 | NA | TGTGCCACCAGCAGAGATAGAGGGAGGTCTAACTATGGCTACACCTTC | CATSRDRGRSNYGYTF
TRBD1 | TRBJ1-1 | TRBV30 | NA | TGTGCCTGGAGACGACAGGGAAACACTGAAGCTTTCTTT | CAWRRQGNTEAFF
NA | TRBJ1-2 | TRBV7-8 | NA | TGTGCCAGCAGCTTAGGTTTGGCAAACTATGGCTACACCTTC | CASSLGLANYGYTF
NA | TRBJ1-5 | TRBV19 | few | TGTGCCAGTAGTACTCTAACCTTGATTAGCAATCAGCCCCAGCATTTT | CASSTLTLISNQPQHF
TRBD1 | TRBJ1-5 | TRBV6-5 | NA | TGTGCCAGCACCCAGGGACAGGGATTGCAGCCCCAGCATTTT | CASTQGQGLQPQHF
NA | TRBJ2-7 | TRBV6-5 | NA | TGTGCCAGCAGCAACCAAGGGGGCTACGAGCAGTACTTC | CASSNQGGYEQYF
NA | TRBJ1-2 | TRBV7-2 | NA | TGTGCCAGCAGCAACCGGGAGAGGGTTGGGGGCTACACCTTC | CASSNRERVGGYTF
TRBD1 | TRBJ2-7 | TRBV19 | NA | TGTGCCAGTAGTTCAGGGGGTGGCTACGAGCAGTACTTC | CASSSGGGYEQYF
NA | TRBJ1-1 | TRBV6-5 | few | TGTGCCAGCAGTTACCTGGACAGCTCTGAAGCTTTCTTT | CASSYLDSSEAFF
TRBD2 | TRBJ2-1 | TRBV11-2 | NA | TGTGCCAGCAGCCCTGGACTAGCGGGGGATGAGCAGTTCTTC | CASSPGLAGDEQFF
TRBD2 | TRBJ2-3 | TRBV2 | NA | TGTGCCAGCAGCCGGACTAGTAGGGCAGATACGCAGTATTTT | CASSRTSRADTQYF
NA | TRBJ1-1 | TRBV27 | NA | TGTGCCAGCAGTTCGAGGACAGATATGAACACTGAAGCTTTCTTT | CASSSRTDMNTEAFF
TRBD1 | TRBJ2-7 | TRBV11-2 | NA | TGTGCCAGCAGGGGGGACAGGGGCTACGAGCAGTACTTC | CASRGDRGYEQYF
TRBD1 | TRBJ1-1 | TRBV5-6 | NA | TGTGCCAGCAGCAGCGGGACAGGGAACACTGAAGCTTTCTTT | CASSSGTGNTEAFF